This TCR beta chain was documented in a study of blood T cells in healthy people across ages. In terms of origin and age, donors were healthy Caucasian individuals from Russia aged 6 to 90. The V gene's germline CDR1 is DFQATT and CDR2 SNEGSKA (reference sequence). With 1 base removed from V and 5 bases from J, the gap between germline ends came to 11 bases. The CDR3 spans 13 residues. With respect to this clonotype: Its antigen is undetermined.

The use of a sample-barcoded 5' primer and a J-beta primer mix characterized a second PCR of 7 to 11 cycles. TCRdb reprocessed the 5' RACE reads with MiXCR, giving one entry per CDR3 protein. The sample comprises around 1,900,000 distinct CDR3 sequences, about two fifths of which are singletons, and roughly 23% rests with the top ten. Regarding the study as a whole: Because donor CMV status was unknown, expanded clonotype changes were possibly confounded. A strong correlation was seen between TCR beta diversity and naive T cell percentage. Diversity estimates from one million T cells were considered underestimates.

The rearrangement links TRBV20-1 to TRBJ2-5; D is unclear. The source of this sequence is a human donor in good health. The specimen was blood. The DNA of the CDR3 is TGCAGTGCTAGAGTCCCAGCGAGGGAGACCCAGTACTTC. It codes for CSARVPARETQYF.